These T cell receptor beta chains were read from a single sample in a study of cytomegalovirus exposure and HLA in healthy donors. The method was immunoSEQ multiplex PCR; TCRdb's version includes in-frame clones alone and lacks a portion of them. The table lists 100,000 to 140,000 clones, 77% of them singletons. The sample taken for sequencing was PBMCs. The origin of the receptors is a male donor in good health and CMV-seronegative. Each CDR3 is given with its conserved first and last residue. The D gene is left open where the match is weak. Some rows have no size entry. The others give once, few or many, or a class for an expanded clone.

v_gene: TRBV5-4; abundance: -; j_gene: TRBJ2-2; d_gene: TRBD2; CDR3aa: CASSPRLAGGAGELFF; CDR3nt: TGTGCCAGCAGCCCCCGACTAGCGGGAGGGGCCGGGGAGCTGTTTTTT
v_gene: TRBV27; abundance: -; j_gene: TRBJ2-7; d_gene: -; CDR3aa: CASTPGHEYEQYF; CDR3nt: TGTGCCAGCACCCCGGGACACGAATACGAGCAGTACTTC
v_gene: TRBV4-1; abundance: few; j_gene: TRBJ1-4; d_gene: -; CDR3aa: CASSQVRQSNEKLFF; CDR3nt: TGCGCCAGCAGCCAAGTTCGACAGTCTAATGAAAAACTGTTTTTT
v_gene: TRBV28; abundance: -; j_gene: TRBJ2-7; d_gene: -; CDR3aa: CASSFSRLRTYEQYF; CDR3nt: TGTGCCAGCAGTTTTTCCCGACTAAGGACGTACGAGCAGTACTTC
v_gene: TRBV27; abundance: -; j_gene: TRBJ1-1; d_gene: -; CDR3aa: CASSLPFEAFF; CDR3nt: TGTGCCAGCAGTTTACCTTTCGAAGCTTTCTTT
v_gene: TRBV27; abundance: -; j_gene: TRBJ1-2; d_gene: -; CDR3aa: CASSSLIGGAEGYTF; CDR3nt: TGTGCCAGCAGTTCACTTATTGGGGGGGCGGAGGGCTACACCTTC
v_gene: TRBV5-4; abundance: -; j_gene: TRBJ2-1; d_gene: -; CDR3aa: CASSLPGTESYNEQFF; CDR3nt: TGTGCCAGCAGCCTCCCCGGGACTGAGTCCTACAATGAGCAGTTCTTC
v_gene: TRBV10-1; abundance: -; j_gene: TRBJ1-1; d_gene: -; CDR3aa: CASSAGGFTEAFF; CDR3nt: TGCGCCAGCAGTGCGGGTGGGTTCACTGAAGCTTTCTTT
v_gene: TRBV6-5; abundance: -; j_gene: TRBJ2-1; d_gene: -; CDR3aa: CASRADAVHYNEQFF; CDR3nt: TGTGCCAGCAGAGCGGACGCAGTCCACTACAATGAGCAGTTCTTC
v_gene: TRBV28; abundance: -; j_gene: TRBJ2-7; d_gene: -; CDR3aa: CASSLMRQGGHEQYF; CDR3nt: TGTGCCAGCAGTTTAATGAGGCAGGGTGGCCACGAGCAGTACTTC
v_gene: TRBV29-1; abundance: -; j_gene: TRBJ1-4; d_gene: -; CDR3aa: CSVGWTATNEKLFF; CDR3nt: TGCAGCGTTGGATGGACAGCAACTAATGAAAAACTGTTTTTT
v_gene: TRBV7-9; abundance: few; j_gene: TRBJ2-1; d_gene: -; CDR3aa: CASSSEGGYNEQFF; CDR3nt: TGTGCCAGCAGCTCTGAGGGGGGGTACAATGAGCAGTTCTTC
v_gene: TRBV30; abundance: -; j_gene: TRBJ2-7; d_gene: TRBD2; CDR3aa: CAWSVAGGQTF; CDR3nt: TGTGCCTGGAGTGTAGCGGGAGGGCAGACCTTC
v_gene: TRBV30; abundance: -; j_gene: TRBJ1-5; d_gene: TRBD1; CDR3aa: CAWSGQGNQPQHF; CDR3nt: TGTGCCTGGAGTGGACAGGGAAATCAGCCCCAGCATTTT